Below are 21 T cell receptor beta chains sequenced from a single sample in a study of CD8 T cells in Susac syndrome. An input of about 0.5 to 1 ug of RNA was subjected to reverse transcription using random hexamers. TCRdb itself ran the immunoSEQ multiplex PCR reads through MiXCR, one entry per CDR3 protein. The sample holds about 200,000 distinct CDR3 sequences; 85% to 95% are singletons and the top ten take about 0.095%. Material: CD4+ T cells from PBMCs. All receptors come from a human donor in good health.

This sequence joins TRBV10-3 and TRBJ2-7; D unresolved. CDR3 length: 12 residues. V lost 0 bases to trimming and J lost 6 bases, with 6 bases between them. Germline V gives CDR1 ENHRY, CDR2 SYGVKD. Here the CDR3 DNA reads TGTGCCATCAGTGAGTCATACGGCGAGCAGTACGTC. As protein: CAISESYGEQYV.

This clonotype has a single count. V and J are TRBV29-1 and TRBJ2-7; TRBD1 matches 9 bases. The V segment lost 8 bases and the J segment 12 bases; nucleotides outside the gene matches: 8. The CDR3 totals 10 residues. Germline CDR1 and CDR2: SQVTM and ANQGSEA. The CDR3 reads CSLRPGQGYF. As DNA, the CDR3 is TGCAGCTTACGCCCGGGACAGGGGTACTTC.

This chain uses TRBV12-3 or TRBV12-4 with TRBJ2-5; D perhaps matches TRBD2 (6 bases). The V and J ends lost 3 bases and 10 bases respectively, with 18 bases between them. This CDR3 comprises 14 residues. CDR3 protein: CASSLWDSPRDQYF. Here the CDR3 DNA reads TGTGCCAGCAGTTTGTGGGACTCCCCTCGGGACCAGTACTTC.

The V and J genes are TRBV29-1 and TRBJ2-7; TRBD2 matches 7 bases. Germline CDR1 and CDR2: SQVTM and ANQGSEA. This CDR3 has 13 amino acids. The junction had 8 bases not matched to a gene; V was cut back by 6 bases and J by 3 bases. The CDR3 protein is CSVSPAGYYEQYF. The CDR3 DNA sequence: TGCAGCGTCAGCCCAGCGGGGTACTACGAGCAGTACTTC.

The chain uses TRBV29-1 and TRBJ1-2, with D perhaps TRBD1 (5 bases). V lost 3 bases and J lost 4, with 12 bases in between. This CDR3 has 13 amino acids. Germline V gene sequence: CDR1 SQVTM, CDR2 ANQGSEA. Here the CDR3 reads CSVDGGWAYGYTF. The CDR3 DNA sequence: TGCAGCGTTGATGGGGGGTGGGCCTATGGCTACACCTTC.

This clonotype showed up just once. The chain has TRBV2 and TRBJ2-5, with TRBD1 matching over 11 bases. CDR1 is SNHLY, CDR2 FYNNEI, per germline. There are 13 residues in the CDR3. Trimming at V came to 10 bases and at J to 6 bases, leaving 7 bases not matched to a gene. CDR3 loop: CANQGQGGKTQYF. The CDR3 DNA sequence: TGTGCCAACCAGGGACAGGGGGGGAAGACCCAGTACTTC. Complete variable domain (other parts from reference TRBV2 and TRBJ2-5): EPEVTQTPSHQVTQMGQEVILRCVPISNHLYFYWYRQILGQKVEFLVSFYNNEISEKSEIFDDQFSVERPDGSNFTLKIRSTKLEDSAMYFCANQGQGGKTQYFGPGTRLLVL.

J is TRBJ2-7 and V is TRBV5-4, with TRBD1 matching over 9 bases. Germline loops: CDR1 SGHNT, CDR2 YYREEE (reference sequence). CDR3 size: 17 residues. After removal of 3 bases from V and 2 bases from J, the junction contained 12 bases not matched to a gene. In DNA form, the CDR3 reads TGTGCCAGCAGCTCCGGGACAGGGCAACGTACCGCCTACGAGCAGTACTTC. This gives the protein CASSSGTGQRTAYEQYF.

J is TRBJ1-5 and V is TRBV19; D gene ambiguous. The CDR3 is made up of 16 amino acids. Germline V gene sequence: CDR1 LNHDA, CDR2 SQIVND (reference sequence). V was pared by 5 bases and J by 7 bases, with 21 bases between. As DNA, the CDR3 is TGTGCCAGTAGTGCCCGGGCAGATCGGCAACGGCAGCCCCAGCATTTT. Its translation is CASSARADRQRQPQHF.

The chain combines TRBV7-2 with TRBJ2-7; 9 positions agree with TRBD2. V dropped 5 bases and J dropped 0; count of bases not matched to a gene: 5. Germline V gene data show CDR1 as SGHTA and CDR2 as FQGNSA. The CDR3 spans 15 residues. The CDR3 DNA reads TGTGCCAGCAGCCCTGGACTAGCGAGCTCCTACGAGCAGTACTTC. Its protein is CASSPGLASSYEQYF. Looking up the rest from reference TRBV7-2 and TRBJ2-7 gives the full variable domain: GAGVSQSPSNKVTEKGKDVELRCDPISGHTALYWYRQSLGQGLEFLIYFQGNSAPDKSGLPSDRFSAERTGGSVSTLTIQRTQQEDSAVYLCASSPGLASSYEQYFGPGTRLTVT.

CDR3 loop: CASSRVEGPYNEQFF. CDR3 bases: TGTGCCAGCAGTCGAGTCGAGGGACCCTACAATGAGCAGTTCTTC. The J gene is TRBJ2-1, the V gene TRBV12-3 or TRBV12-4; D possibly matches TRBD1 or TRBD2 (5 bases each). V was clipped by 5 bases and J by 2 bases, with 13 bases between them. The CDR3 loop spans 15 amino acids.

CDR3 sequence (DNA): TGCAGCGTTGAAGAGCAGGGAGGAACCGGGGAGCTGTTTTTT. Amino acid sequence: CSVEEQGGTGELFF. The chain recombines TRBV29-1 with TRBJ2-2; D perhaps matches TRBD2 (6 bases). Between the trimmed V and J ends, which lost 0 bases and 5 bases, there was a span of 10 bases. Germline values: CDR1 SQVTM, CDR2 ANQGSEA. This CDR3 is built from 14 residues.

The V call is TRBV20-1, the J call TRBJ2-5; D remains unclear. From germline, CDR1 is DFQATT and CDR2 SNEGSKA (reference sequence). The CDR3 covers 13 residues. Trimming took 1 base from V and 2 from J, leaving 8 bases between them. The chain's CDR3 is CSARVPSQETQYF. The CDR3 DNA reads TGCAGTGCTAGAGTACCCTCGCAAGAGACCCAGTACTTC.

The gene calls are TRBV3-1 and TRBJ2-2; D may be TRBD2 (5 bases). This CDR3 contains 13 residues. Germline CDR1 and CDR2: LGHDT and YNNKEL (reference sequence). The V and J ends lost 10 bases and 2 bases respectively, with 11 bases between them. CDR3 nucleotide sequence: TGTGCCACCTTCGACTACAACACCGGGGAGCTGTTTTTT. Its translation: CATFDYNTGELFF.

This clonotype turned up a few times. This chain's CDR3 is CASSVQGSNQPQHF. CDR3 in DNA: TGTGCCAGCAGCGTCCAGGGGTCCAATCAGCCCCAGCATTTT. V and J are TRBV9 and TRBJ1-5; TRBD1 might be the D (6 bases). V was shortened by 2 bases and J by 3 bases, with 9 bases between the two germline ends. Looked up from germline, CDR1 is SGDLS and CDR2 is YYNGEE. This CDR3 has 14 amino acids.

The chain couples TRBV3-1 to TRBJ2-1; no definite D call. V was cut by 2 bases and J by 8 bases, with 13 bases left in between. CDR1 is LGHDT and CDR2 is YNNKEL in the germline V gene (reference sequence). This CDR3 region has 14 residues. The CDR3 region is CASSQLTNRDEQFF. The CDR3 nucleotides read TGTGCCAGCAGCCAACTGACCAACCGGGATGAGCAGTTCTTC.

CDR3 in DNA: TGCGCCAGCAGCTTGTCGGGGGCCCCAGATACGCAGTATTTT. As protein: CASSLSGAPDTQYF. V is TRBV5-1 and J is TRBJ2-3; D could derive from TRBD1 or TRBD2 (6 bases each). Trimming pared 1 base from V and 4 bases from J, leaving 10 bases between. The CDR3 contains 14 residues. Germline CDR1 SGHRS, CDR2 YFSETQ.

The V and J genes are TRBV20-1 and TRBJ1-5; no clear D. Germline V gives CDR1 DFQATT, CDR2 SNEGSKA (reference sequence). Trimming cost V 0 bases and J 4 bases, with 10 bases left between them. The CDR3 is 14 residues long. The CDR3 sequence: CSAREYRLNQPQHF. The CDR3 region has the DNA TGCAGTGCTAGAGAGTACAGACTTAATCAGCCCCAGCATTTT.

With respect to this clonotype: The junction and the germline gene differ at one end; a read error may be behind it. This chain connects TRBV7-9 to TRBJ1-5, with a tentative D call TRBD1 (6 bases). The CDR3 is 16 amino acids. The germline V gene has CDR1 SEHNR and CDR2 FQNEAQ (reference sequence). CDR3 sequence reads: CASSLAGTHSNHPQHF. The CDR3 bases are TGTGCCAGCAGCTTAGCCGGGACACATAGCAATCACCCCCAGCATTTT.

The chain combines TRBV24-1 with TRBJ1-2, with D unclear. V lost 3 bases, J lost 8 bases, and 9 bases lay in between. Germline values: CDR1 KGHDR, CDR2 SFDVKD. The CDR3 length is 12 residues. This CDR3 is CATSDTISGYTF. CDR3 bases: TGTGCCACCAGTGATACCATCAGCGGCTACACCTTC.

This chain connects TRBV7-2 to TRBJ2-3; the D is unclear. Trimming shortened V by 5 bases and J by 5 bases, and 11 bases separated the two germline ends. Germline CDR1 and CDR2: SGHTA and FQGNSA. This CDR3 is built from 13 residues. The CDR3 region has the DNA TGTGCCAGCAGCGAAGAAGAGGTAGATACGCAGTATTTT. This codes for CASSEEEVDTQYF.

The chain links TRBV20-1 to TRBJ2-7; possibly TRBD1 for D (5 bases). V was clipped by 3 bases and J by 5 bases, with 14 bases between them. Germline V gives CDR1 DFQATT, CDR2 SNEGSKA (reference sequence). The CDR3 extends over 13 amino acids. The CDR3 DNA reads TGCAGTGCTAGGATGGCAGGGCTGAACGAGCAGTACTTC. Protein product: CSARMAGLNEQYF.